This TCR beta chain derives from a study of shared clonotypes between healthy human individuals. Points from the study as a whole: In a handful of donors, around 5.5% of naive CD4 clonotypes appeared in common. Sorted-subset sequencing was shown by rarefaction to be incomplete despite large depth.

Note on this clone: The target antigen is unknown.

Evenly divided among several immunoSEQ plates was the genomic DNA of each subset. Repertoires were generated with immunoSEQ multiplex PCR, while TCRdb's copy carries only in-frame clones and drops some. In the table there are some 200,000 clones, over 60% of which are singletons. V was pared by 2 bases and J by 5 bases, with 14 bases between. In germline, CDR1 is SGDLS, CDR2 YYNGEE. The CDR3 totals 14 residues. This sequence joins TRBV9 and TRBJ2-7; a possible D gene is TRBD2 (6 bases). This TCR was sampled from a man in his thirties or forties in good health. The specimen sequenced was memory CD4+ T cells sorted from blood. Sample subset: CD45RA-negative fraction. CDR3 in DNA: TGTGCCAGCAGCGTGACCGGGGACTGGGACGAGCAGTACTTC. Its protein product is CASSVTGDWDEQYF. The full variable domain, rest sourced from reference TRBV9 and TRBJ2-7, is DSGVTQTPKHLITATGQRVTLRCSPRSGDLSVYWYQQSLDQGLQFLIQYYNGEERAKGNILERFSAQQFPDLHSELNLSSLELGDSALYFCASSVTGDWDEQYFGPGTRLTVT.